The sequence of this T cell receptor beta chain was determined in a study of cytomegalovirus exposure and HLA in healthy donors. Both 60 Vbeta primers and 13 Jbeta primers went into the PCR. The method was immunoSEQ multiplex PCR; TCRdb's version includes in-frame clones alone and lacks a portion of them. Recorded here are under 70,000 clones; the top ten clones represent approximately 2.4%. Unmatched junction bases numbered 8, after V lost 4 bases and J lost 3 bases. The CDR3 totals 15 residues. Germline assignment: CDR1 SEHNR and CDR2 FQNEAQ (reference sequence). The receptor was derived from a female donor in good health and CMV-seropositive. The sequenced sample was PBMCs. This chain connects TRBV7-9 to TRBJ2-7, with TRBD2 matching 8 bases. The CDR3: CASSSRTSGFYEQYF. For the CDR3, the DNA is TGTGCCAGCAGCTCACGCACTAGCGGATTCTACGAGCAGTACTTC.